This T cell receptor (beta chain) was captured in a study of graft-versus-host responses after intestinal transplantation. Study-wide context: Each recipient received a multivisceral, liver-intestinal, or isolated intestinal graft. Following induction with anti-thymocyte globulin, all recipients were given tacrolimus and steroids for 2 to 4 years. Points from the study as a whole: Allografts of one patient group, those with graft-donor T cell macrochimerism, had high graft-versus-host to host-versus-graft clonal ratios. Some GvH clones appeared in ileal mucosa or blood before recipient bone marrow.

Comment on this clone: Its antigen is as yet unknown.

Clones were read by immunoSEQ multiplex PCR, and TCRdb kept only the in-frame ones, dropping some. The sample records about 100,000 clones, roughly 87% being singletons. With 7 bases clipped from V and 2 bases from J, the junction kept 9 bases outside the gene matches. Germline V lookup: CDR1 SNHLY, CDR2 FYNNEI. The CDR3 consists of 16 residues. Sequencing used unstimulated CD4+ T cells sorted from spleen or lymph node cells, obtained before transplant. The rearrangement links TRBV2 to TRBJ1-3, with TRBD1 identical over 9 bases. This TCR derives from a human donor who was the organ donor for an intestinal transplant. In nucleotides, the CDR3 is TGTGCCAGCAATAGGGGACAGGGAAGAGCTGGAAACACCATATATTTT. Translated: CASNRGQGRAGNTIYF.